This T cell receptor (beta chain) appears in the sequencing data of a study of technical replicates of blood from a handful of donors. Here immunoSEQ multiplex PCR was the method, and the copy in TCRdb shows in-frame clones only, minus some. Here the sample spans tens of thousands of clones, less than 97% being singletons. V gave up 5 bases and J gave up 1 base; unmatched junction bases: 5. Per germline, CDR1 MGHDK and CDR2 SYGVNS. This CDR3 region has 15 residues. The sequencing sample was made of T cells isolated from PBMCs. The chain combines TRBV25-1 with TRBJ1-3; 7 bases match TRBD1. This TCR was recovered from a human donor in good health. The CDR3 coding sequence is TGTGCCAGCAGTCCCAGGGGGTCTTCTGGAAACACCATATATTTT. The encoded protein is CASSPRGSSGNTIYF.